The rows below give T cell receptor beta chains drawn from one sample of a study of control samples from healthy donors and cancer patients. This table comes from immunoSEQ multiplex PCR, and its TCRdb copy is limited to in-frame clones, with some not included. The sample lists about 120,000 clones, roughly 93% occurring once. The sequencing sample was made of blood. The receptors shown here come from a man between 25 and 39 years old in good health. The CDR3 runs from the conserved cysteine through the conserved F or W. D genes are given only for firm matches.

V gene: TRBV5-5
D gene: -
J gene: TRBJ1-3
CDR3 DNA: TGTGCCAGCAGCATTGGTGGCGGACCCTCTGGAAACACCATATATTTT
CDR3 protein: CASSIGGGPSGNTIYF

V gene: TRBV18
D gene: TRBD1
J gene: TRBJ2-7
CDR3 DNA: TGTGCCAGCTCACCACCAGACAGGGAGAAGGGAGAGCAGTACTTC
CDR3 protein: CASSPPDREKGEQYF

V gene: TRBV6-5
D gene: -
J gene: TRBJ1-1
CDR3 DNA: TGTGCCAGCAGCCTCGATAAGGGGGAAGCTTTCTTT
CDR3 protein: CASSLDKGEAFF

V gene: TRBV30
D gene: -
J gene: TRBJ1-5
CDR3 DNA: TGTGCCTGGAGTGTGGCGGCTAATCAGCCCCAGCATTTT
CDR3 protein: CAWSVAANQPQHF

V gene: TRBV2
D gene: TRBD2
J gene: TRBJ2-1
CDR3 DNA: TGTGCCAGCAGTGATTTCGCGGGGGGGCCCAATGAGCAGTTCTTC
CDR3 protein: CASSDFAGGPNEQFF

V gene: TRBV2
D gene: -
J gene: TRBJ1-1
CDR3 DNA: TGTGCCAGCAGAATAAATGGGAACACTGAAGCTTTCTTT
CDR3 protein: CASRINGNTEAFF

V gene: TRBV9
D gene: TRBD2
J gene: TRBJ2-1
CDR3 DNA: TGTGCCAGCAGCGTAAGCGGCGGGGGGGCCTACAATGAGCAGTTCTTC
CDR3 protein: CASSVSGGGAYNEQFF

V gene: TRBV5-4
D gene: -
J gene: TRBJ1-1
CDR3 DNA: TGTGCCAGCAGCCACAACAGGGTACTAGAAGCTTTCTTT
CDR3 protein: CASSHNRVLEAFF

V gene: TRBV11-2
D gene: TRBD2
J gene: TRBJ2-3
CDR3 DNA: TGTGCCAGCAGCTTAAGGGGCGGGGGTAACACAGATACGCAGTATTTT
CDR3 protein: CASSLRGGGNTDTQYF

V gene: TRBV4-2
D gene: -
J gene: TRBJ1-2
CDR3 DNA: TGTGCCAGCAGCCAAGATCAAGAGGTATTCTATGGCTACACCTTC
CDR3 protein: CASSQDQEVFYGYTF

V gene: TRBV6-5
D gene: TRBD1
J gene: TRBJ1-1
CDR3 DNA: TGTGCCAGCCACACAGGGGGTGGTACTGAAGCTTTCTTT
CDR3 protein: CASHTGGGTEAFF

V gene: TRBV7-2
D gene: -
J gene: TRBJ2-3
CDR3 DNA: TGTGCCAGCAGCTGGTCTGGGGGCACAGATACGCAGTATTTT
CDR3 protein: CASSWSGGTDTQYF

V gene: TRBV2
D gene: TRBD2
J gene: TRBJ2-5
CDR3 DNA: TGTGCCAGCAGTCCTATCGGACTAGCGGGGGGGGAGACCCAGTACTTC
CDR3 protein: CASSPIGLAGGETQYF

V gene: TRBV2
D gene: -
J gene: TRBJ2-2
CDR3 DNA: TGTGCCAGCAGTGAAGCGAAATTCAGGACTACAACGCCGGGGGAGCTGTTTTTT
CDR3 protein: CASSEAKFRTTTPGELFF

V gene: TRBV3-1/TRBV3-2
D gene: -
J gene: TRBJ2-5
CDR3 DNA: TGTGCCAGCAGCCATAGGGGTGGGGAGACCCAGTACTTC
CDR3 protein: CASSHRGGETQYF

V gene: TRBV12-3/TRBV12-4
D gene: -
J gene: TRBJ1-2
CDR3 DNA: TGTGCCAGCAGTCAGCGAACAGTGGCCTACACCTTC
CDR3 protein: CASSQRTVAYTF

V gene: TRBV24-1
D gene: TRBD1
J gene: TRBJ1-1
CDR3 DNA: TGTGCCACCAGGCCGGGACAGAGAGCCATGAACACTGAAGCTTTCTTT
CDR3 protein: CATRPGQRAMNTEAFF

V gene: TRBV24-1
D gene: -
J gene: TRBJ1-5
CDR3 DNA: TGTGCCACCAGTGACCCCAGACAGGGCAATCAGCCCCAGCATTTT
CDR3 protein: CATSDPRQGNQPQHF